A single T cell receptor (beta chain) is shown here with its context. Trimming left V 1 base short and J 7 bases short, with 16 bases between. Germline values: CDR1 SEHNR, CDR2 FQNEAQ (reference sequence). The CDR3 spans 15 residues. In TCRdb, the RT-PCR reads were re-called with MiXCR into one record per CDR3 protein. The table records about 700,000 distinct CDR3 sequences, approximately 15% of them present only once. The TCR comes from a female donor in good health, serving as a healthy control. V gene TRBV7-9 combines with J gene TRBJ1-2; perhaps TRBD1 as D (6 bases). Sequenced material: memory CD4+ T cells from blood. CDR3: CASSLEAGTLGGYTF. CDR3 bases: TGTGCCAGCAGCTTAGAAGCCGGGACATTAGGTGGCTACACCTTC.